Below, 16 T cell receptor beta chains from the same sample are listed, as sequenced in a study of T cells in Graves' hyperthyroidism and ophthalmopathy. RNA transcripts yielded amplified TCR beta CDR3 regions. Carried out on the TCR CDR3, a first-round RT-PCR used the HTBI primer set. TCRdb used MiXCR to reprocess the multiplex PCR reads, holding one entry per CDR3 protein. This sample yields 400,000 or so distinct CDR3 sequences, of which 11% to 15% are seen a single time; over 25% belongs to the top ten. What was sequenced was blood. The receptors originated from a man in his forties or fifties with Graves' ophthalmopathy.

Only a few counts were recorded for this clonotype. The chain carries TRBV19 and TRBJ2-1; D is uncertain. V lost 3 bases and J 7 bases, leaving 13 bases between the germline ends. The CDR3 length is 14 residues. Germline CDR1 reads LNHDA; CDR2 reads SQIVND (reference sequence). CDR3 bases: TGTGCCAGTAGTATCTCTGGGGTTCAGAATGAGCAGTTCTTC. It translates to CASSISGVQNEQFF.

In its sample, this clonotype was seen a few times. The V and J genes are TRBV6-1 and TRBJ1-1, with TRBD1 as a possible D gene (5 bases). CDR3 length: 12 residues. V lost 5 bases, J lost 4 bases, and 8 bases lay in between. Germline CDR1 and CDR2: MNHNS and SASEGT. The DNA of the CDR3 is TGTGCCAGCAGTCAAGACAGCACTGAAGCTTTCTTT. Its protein is CASSQDSTEAFF.

This chain joins TRBV15 and TRBJ1-4; possible D gene TRBD1, 5 bases. Germline-derived CDR1 and CDR2 are LNHNV and YYDKDF (reference sequence). The CDR3 has 15 amino acids. V was cut by 0 bases and J by 5 bases, with 10 bases left in between. The CDR3 DNA reads TGTGCCACCAGCAGAGATGGGGGGGGGAATGAAAAACTGTTTTTT. Translation: CATSRDGGGNEKLFF.

This clonotype was counted at least ten times. The chain couples TRBV6-1 to TRBJ1-4; D is possibly TRBD1 (6 bases). This CDR3 comprises 14 residues. From germline, CDR1 is MNHNS and CDR2 SASEGT. V was trimmed by 6 bases and J by 5 bases, leaving 13 bases between them. The CDR3 coding sequence is TGTGCCAGCAGACCAGGGGTCGCAAATGAAAAACTGTTTTTT. This encodes CASRPGVANEKLFF.

This chain joins TRBV20-1 and TRBJ2-1; 12 nucleotides match TRBD2. The CDR3 has 17 amino acids. Germline V gives CDR1 DFQATT, CDR2 SNEGSKA (reference sequence). J gave up 2 bases and V 5 bases, and 10 bases lay outside the gene matches. The CDR3 spells CSAAPPSGRAAYNEQFF. CDR3 DNA: TGCAGTGCTGCACCGCCTAGCGGGAGGGCAGCCTACAATGAGCAGTTCTTC.

This clonotype was recorded a few times. The chain combines TRBV24-1 with TRBJ2-1; TRBD2 matches at 14 bases. CDR1 and CDR2 (germline): KGHDR, SFDVKD. CDR3 length: 16 amino acids. After removal of 7 bases from V and 5 bases from J, the junction contained 6 bases not matched to a gene. In nucleotides, the CDR3 is TGTGCCACCAGGACCGGGACTAGCGGGAGTCACAATGAGCAGTTCTTC. Protein: CATRTGTSGSHNEQFF.

The sample holds many counts of this clonotype. The chain couples TRBV27 to TRBJ2-1; no reliable D call. V gave up 7 bases and J gave up 10 bases, with 14 bases separating them. Germline assignment: CDR1 MNHEY and CDR2 SMNVEV (reference sequence). This CDR3 region has 12 residues. The CDR3 region is CASKSLSGEQFF. The CDR3 DNA reads as TGTGCCAGCAAATCTTTAAGTGGGGAGCAGTTCTTC.

V and J are TRBV5-4 and TRBJ2-1; possibly TRBD1 or TRBD2 for D (6 bases each). V lost 4 bases and J 6 bases, leaving 17 bases between the germline ends. The CDR3 runs to 15 residues. Germline V gives CDR1 SGHNT, CDR2 YYREEE (reference sequence). This CDR3 reads CASSLGLGGGNEQFF. CDR3 DNA sequence: TGTGCCAGCAGCCTAGGCTTAGGAGGGGGCAATGAGCAGTTCTTC.

This clonotype was counted ten times or more. The chain carries TRBV5-1 and TRBJ1-1; 8 nucleotides match TRBD1. The germline CDR1 and CDR2 sequences are SGHRS and YFSETQ. The CDR3 runs to 16 residues. Trimming removed 2 bases from V and 5 bases from J; junction bases left unmatched: 11. The CDR3, as DNA: TGCGCCAGCAGCTTAGGGGTTGGACAGGGAGAAACTGAAGCTTTCTTT. Amino acids: CASSLGVGQGETEAFF.

There are many counts of this clonotype. The rearrangement links TRBV29-1 to TRBJ2-5; TRBD2 is a possible D gene (6 bases). Germline V gene data show CDR1 as SQVTM and CDR2 as ANQGSEA. Between the trimmed V and J ends, which lost 7 bases and 5 bases, there was a span of 8 bases. The CDR3 spans 10 residues. CDR3 nucleotide sequence: TGCAGCGGGGGGGTGGAGACCCAGTACTTC. Translating it yields CSGGVETQYF.

In this sample, this clonotype turned up a few times. The V gene is TRBV6-2 or TRBV6-3, the J gene TRBJ2-1, with unresolved D. Looked up from germline, CDR1 is MNHEY and CDR2 is SVGEGT. CDR3 length: 17 amino acids. V lost 0 bases and J 3 bases, leaving 15 bases between the germline ends. Here the CDR3 reads CASSYSRGTTDYNEQFF. The CDR3 coding sequence is TGTGCCAGCAGTTACTCGAGAGGCACTACCGACTACAATGAGCAGTTCTTC.

The rearrangement joins TRBV19 to TRBJ2-7; 7 bases are shared with TRBD2. The CDR3 has 17 residues. Germline loops: CDR1 LNHDA, CDR2 SQIVND (reference sequence). With V trimmed by 6 bases and J by 2 bases, 16 bases remained unmatched. The CDR3 region has the DNA TGTGCCAGTAGCACCACCGGGGCGGGAGTTTTCACCTACGAGCAGTACTTC. Protein: CASSTTGAGVFTYEQYF.

About this clonotype: A much larger clone differs from this one at a single base, so this may be a read error. V usage is TRBV29-1 and J usage is TRBJ2-1; D ambiguous. The V end was cut by 4 bases, the J end by 5 bases, with 30 bases between. This CDR3 is built from 19 residues. Germline CDR1 reads SQVTM; CDR2 reads ANQGSEA. CDR3 in amino acids: CSVVGLLDRLWVADNEQFF. In DNA form, the CDR3 reads TGCAGCGTTGTAGGGCTTCTGGACCGCCTTTGGGTGGCTGACAATGAGCAGTTCTTC.

This clonotype was counted ten times or more. The V call is TRBV11-2, the J call TRBJ2-5, with a tentative D call TRBD1 (6 bases). The germline V gene has CDR1 SGHAT and CDR2 FQNNGV. The CDR3 is made up of 14 amino acids. The V end was cut by 3 bases, the J end by 2 bases, with 10 bases between. The CDR3 DNA reads TGTGCCAGCAGCTTGACAGGTGGTCAAGAGACCCAGTACTTC. Its protein product is CASSLTGGQETQYF.

This clonotype was seen at least ten times. This chain joins TRBV11-2 and TRBJ2-2; 9 bases agree with TRBD1. The CDR3 length is 17 residues. Unmatched junction bases numbered 5, after V lost 0 bases and J lost 3 bases. Germline V gene data show CDR1 as SGHAT and CDR2 as FQNNGV. CDR3 coding DNA: TGTGCCAGCAGCTTAGATCTTTGGACAGGGGACACCGGGGAGCTGTTTTTT. This gives the protein CASSLDLWTGDTGELFF.

This clonotype has a count of ten or more. This rearrangement joins TRBV7-8 to TRBJ1-1; D might be TRBD1 (5 bases). Germline V lookup: CDR1 SGHVS, CDR2 FQNEAQ. V lost 4 bases and J 0 bases, leaving 9 bases between the germline ends. There are 14 residues in the CDR3. CDR3 DNA sequence: TGTGCCAGCAGCTCCCTGACAGTGAACACTGAAGCTTTCTTT. This translates into CASSSLTVNTEAFF.